The clone carrying this T cell receptor beta chain rates as medium-sized. These data originate in a study of tumor-infiltrating lymphocytes in primary liver carcinoma. Study-level background: Spanning 4.2 to 10 cm, the tumors were T1-T3 N0M0.

A constant-region primer primed TCR beta cDNA synthesis from 450 to 550 ng of total RNA. Each TCR beta library was derived from three nested multiplex PCR rounds that employed slightly modified ARM-PCR. One entry per CDR3 protein, called by TCRdb with MiXCR from the multiplex PCR reads. The data contain about 48,000 distinct CDR3 sequences, 70% to 75% of them singletons. Each 20-30 mg portion of unsorted bulk tissue served as the source for co-extraction of RNA and DNA. Specimen: liver tumor tissue from sampling region 3. The subset was: tumor region T3, left-lateral pole. This receptor was obtained from a man in his forties with primary liver carcinoma and hepatitis B virus infection.

The CDR3 DNA follows: TGTGCCAGCAGTTATGCACTAGCGGGTGGTGAGCAGTACTTC. It is translated as CASSYALAGGEQYF. The rearrangement joins TRBV6-6 to TRBJ2-7, with TRBD2 identical over 9 bases. The CDR3 is 14 amino acids. After removal of 3 bases from V and 7 bases from J, the junction contained 7 bases not matched to a gene. Per germline, CDR1 MNHNY and CDR2 SVGAGI (reference sequence).